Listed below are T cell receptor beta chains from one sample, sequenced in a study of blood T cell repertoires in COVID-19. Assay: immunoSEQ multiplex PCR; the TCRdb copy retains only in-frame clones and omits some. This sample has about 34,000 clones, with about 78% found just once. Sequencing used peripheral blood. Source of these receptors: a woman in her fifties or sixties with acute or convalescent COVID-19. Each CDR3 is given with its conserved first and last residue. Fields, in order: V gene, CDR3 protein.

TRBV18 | CASSSDSYNEQFF
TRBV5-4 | CASSSGGTVGDTEAFF
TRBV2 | CASSRDRIYEQYF
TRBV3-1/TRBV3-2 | CASSPGDYGYTF
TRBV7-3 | CASSLTQGATGEQYF
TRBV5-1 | CASSQGQGYNSPLHF
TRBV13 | CASSLGQGNEKLFF
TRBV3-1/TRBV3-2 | CASSQGGVYGYTF
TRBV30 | CAWSSPGQGHTEAFF
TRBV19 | CASTSGGVSTDTQYF
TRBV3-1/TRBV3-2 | CASSPLGGHTDTQYF
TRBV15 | CATSRDLLTGLTDTQYF
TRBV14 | CASSQVAGGPGEQFF
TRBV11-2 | CASSIGQGGPYEQYF
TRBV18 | CASSPGQTYEQYF
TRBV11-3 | CASSSPLGGTDTQYF
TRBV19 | CASSIMLKAAAGYTF
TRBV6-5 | CASTLSVSNQPQHF
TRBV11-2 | CASSLYGARETGTEAFF
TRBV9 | CASSVGLAGATDTQYF
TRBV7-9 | CASSPDRERAFF
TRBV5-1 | CASSRTTGVGDTIYF
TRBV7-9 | CASSLGTGIQETQYF
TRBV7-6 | CASSPGTRGIPGANVLTF
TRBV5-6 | CASSFFSRGGQETQYF
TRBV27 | CASSVFYQGSTNEKLFF
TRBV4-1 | CASSQDFASYEAFF
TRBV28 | CASSFGTGAEQPQHF
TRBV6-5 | CASSYSREVNEKLFF
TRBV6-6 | CASSSGGSYEQYF
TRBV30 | CAWSVGGDEQYF
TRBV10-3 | CAISELGKPQHGGFEAFF
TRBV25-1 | CASSAGGDYGYTF
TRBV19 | CASSIRQGIIDEQFF
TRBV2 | CASSEALRGTTWNEQFF
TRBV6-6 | CASSSRLAGTDTQYF
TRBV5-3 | CARSFRKYGYTF
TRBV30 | CAWTGQGGGKAFF
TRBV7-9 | CASSLVQAFNYGYTF
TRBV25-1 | CASSEWGGHNEQFF
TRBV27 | CASSSGQGRQPQHF
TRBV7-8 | CASSLKTGGSNQPQHF
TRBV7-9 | CASSPGEGPLNTEAFF
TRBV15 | CATRNSRSNQPQHF
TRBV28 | CASRRHDGTEAFF
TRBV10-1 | CASSGEGDYGYTF
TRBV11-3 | CASSFGSGGDEQFF
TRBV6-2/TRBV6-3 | CASSYGGGTEEQYF
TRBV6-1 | CASSEAGGGGQPQHF
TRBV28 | CASSPSGGAGYEQYF
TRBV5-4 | CATDQGLDEQFF
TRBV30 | CAWRPGVQGTQYF
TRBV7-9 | CASSLGPLYAPDGYTF
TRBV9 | CASSVARGITGELFF
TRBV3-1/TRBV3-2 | CASSHFTGNTEAFF